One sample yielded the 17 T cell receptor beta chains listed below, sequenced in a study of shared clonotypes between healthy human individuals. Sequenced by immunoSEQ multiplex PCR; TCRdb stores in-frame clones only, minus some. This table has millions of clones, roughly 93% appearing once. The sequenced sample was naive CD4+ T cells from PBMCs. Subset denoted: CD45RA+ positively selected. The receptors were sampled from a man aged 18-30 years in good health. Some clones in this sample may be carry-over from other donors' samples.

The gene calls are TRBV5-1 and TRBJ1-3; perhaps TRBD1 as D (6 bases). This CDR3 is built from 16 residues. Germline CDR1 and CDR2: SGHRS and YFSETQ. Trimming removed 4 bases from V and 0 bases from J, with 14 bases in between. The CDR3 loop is CASSGRGGISGNTIYF. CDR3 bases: TGCGCCAGCAGCGGGAGAGGGGGAATCTCTGGAAACACCATATATTTT.

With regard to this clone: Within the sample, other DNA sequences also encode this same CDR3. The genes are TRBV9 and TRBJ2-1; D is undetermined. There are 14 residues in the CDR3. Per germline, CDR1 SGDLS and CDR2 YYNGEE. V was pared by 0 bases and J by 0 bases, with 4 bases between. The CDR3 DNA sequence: TGTGCCAGCAGCGTAGTCGGCTCCTACAATGAGCAGTTCTTC. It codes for CASSVVGSYNEQFF.

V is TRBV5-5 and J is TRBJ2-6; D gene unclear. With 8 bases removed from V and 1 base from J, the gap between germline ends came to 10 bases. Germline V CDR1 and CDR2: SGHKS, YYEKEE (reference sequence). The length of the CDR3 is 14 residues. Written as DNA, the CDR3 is TGTGCCAGTACCATAGCTTCTGGGGCCAACGTCCTGACTTTC. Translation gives CASTIASGANVLTF.

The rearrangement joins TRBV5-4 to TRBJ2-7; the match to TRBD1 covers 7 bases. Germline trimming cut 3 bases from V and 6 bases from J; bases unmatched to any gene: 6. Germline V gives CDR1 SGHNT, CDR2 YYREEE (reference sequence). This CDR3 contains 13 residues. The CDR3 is CASSSGQSVEQYF. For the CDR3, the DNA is TGTGCCAGCAGCTCGGGACAGAGCGTCGAGCAGTACTTC.

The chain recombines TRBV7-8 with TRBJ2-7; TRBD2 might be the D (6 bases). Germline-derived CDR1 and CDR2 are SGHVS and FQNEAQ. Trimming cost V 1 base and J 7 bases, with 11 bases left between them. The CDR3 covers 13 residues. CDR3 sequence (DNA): TGTGCCAGCAGCTTAGACGGGACTTGGGAGCAGTACTTC. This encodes CASSLDGTWEQYF.

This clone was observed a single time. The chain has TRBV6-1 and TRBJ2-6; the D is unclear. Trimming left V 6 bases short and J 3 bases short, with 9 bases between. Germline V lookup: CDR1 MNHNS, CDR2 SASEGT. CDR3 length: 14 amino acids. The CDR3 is CASRPISGANVLTF. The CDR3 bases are TGTGCCAGCAGGCCTATTAGTGGGGCCAACGTCCTGACTTTC.

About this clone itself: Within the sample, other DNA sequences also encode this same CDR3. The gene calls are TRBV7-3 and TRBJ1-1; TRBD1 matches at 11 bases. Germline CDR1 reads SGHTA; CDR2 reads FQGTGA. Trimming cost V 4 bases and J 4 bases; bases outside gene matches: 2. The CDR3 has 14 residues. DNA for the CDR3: TGTGCCAGCAGCTCCGGGACAGGGGGCACTGAAGCTTTCTTT. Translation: CASSSGTGGTEAFF.

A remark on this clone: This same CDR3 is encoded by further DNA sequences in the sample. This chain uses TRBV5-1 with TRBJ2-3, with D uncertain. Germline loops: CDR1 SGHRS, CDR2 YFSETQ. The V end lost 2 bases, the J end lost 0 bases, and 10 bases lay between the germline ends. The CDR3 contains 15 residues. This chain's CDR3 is CASSLDGSSTDTQYF. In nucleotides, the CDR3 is TGCGCCAGCAGCTTAGATGGGTCGAGCACAGATACGCAGTATTTT.

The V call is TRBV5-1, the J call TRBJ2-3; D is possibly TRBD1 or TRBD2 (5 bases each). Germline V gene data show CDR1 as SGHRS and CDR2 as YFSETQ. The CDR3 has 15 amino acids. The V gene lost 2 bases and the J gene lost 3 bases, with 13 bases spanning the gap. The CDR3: CASSFEGLSTDTQYF. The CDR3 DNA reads TGCGCCAGCAGCTTCGAGGGGTTATCGACAGATACGCAGTATTTT.

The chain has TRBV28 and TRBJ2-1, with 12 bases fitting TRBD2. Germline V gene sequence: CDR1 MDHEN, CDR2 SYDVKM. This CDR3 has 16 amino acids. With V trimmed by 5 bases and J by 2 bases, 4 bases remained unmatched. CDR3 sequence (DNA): TGTGCCAGCAGTCTCCTAGCGGGAGGGCCCTACAATGAGCAGTTCTTC. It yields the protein CASSLLAGGPYNEQFF.

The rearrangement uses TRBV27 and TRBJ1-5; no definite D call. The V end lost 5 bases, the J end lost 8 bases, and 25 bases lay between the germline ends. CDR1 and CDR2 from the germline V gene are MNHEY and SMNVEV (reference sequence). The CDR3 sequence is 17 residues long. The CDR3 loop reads CASSPRRPAPLAEPQHF. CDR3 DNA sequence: TGTGCCAGCAGTCCTCGACGCCCCGCTCCGCTCGCGGAGCCCCAGCATTTT.

The CDR3 DNA reads TGTGCCAGCATCTGGACAGGGGCGAGCACAGATACGCAGTATTTT. Translated, it gives CASIWTGASTDTQYF. The chain employs TRBV6-1 and TRBJ2-3; 9 bases align to TRBD1. The V segment lost 7 bases and the J segment 0 bases; nucleotides outside the gene matches: 5. Germline values: CDR1 MNHNS, CDR2 SASEGT. The CDR3 consists of 15 residues.

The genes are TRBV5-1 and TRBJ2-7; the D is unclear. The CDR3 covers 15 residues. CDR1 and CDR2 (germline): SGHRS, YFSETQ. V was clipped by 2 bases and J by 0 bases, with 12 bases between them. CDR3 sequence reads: CASSLDRTFSYEQYF. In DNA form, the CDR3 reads TGCGCCAGCAGCTTAGATCGGACGTTCTCCTACGAGCAGTACTTC.

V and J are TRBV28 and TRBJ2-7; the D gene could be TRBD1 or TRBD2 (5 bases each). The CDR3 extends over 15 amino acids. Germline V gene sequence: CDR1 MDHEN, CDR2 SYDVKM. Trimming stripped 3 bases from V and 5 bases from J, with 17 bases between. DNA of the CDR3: TGTGCCAGCAGTTTTTTAAAGGGGACGAGTCACGAGCAGTACTTC. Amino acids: CASSFLKGTSHEQYF.

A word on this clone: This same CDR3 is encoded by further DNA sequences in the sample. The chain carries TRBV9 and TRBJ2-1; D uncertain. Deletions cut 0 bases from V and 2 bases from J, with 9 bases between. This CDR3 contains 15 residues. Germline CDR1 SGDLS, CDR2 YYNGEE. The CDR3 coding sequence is TGTGCCAGCAGCGTAGGTCCCGGCGCCTACAATGAGCAGTTCTTC. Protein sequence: CASSVGPGAYNEQFF.

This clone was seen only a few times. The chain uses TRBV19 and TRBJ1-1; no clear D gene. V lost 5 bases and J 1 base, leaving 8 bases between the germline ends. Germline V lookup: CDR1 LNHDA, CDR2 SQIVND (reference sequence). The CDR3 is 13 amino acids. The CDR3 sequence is CASSHRENTEAFF. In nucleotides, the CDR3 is TGTGCCAGTAGTCATAGAGAGAACACTGAAGCTTTCTTT.

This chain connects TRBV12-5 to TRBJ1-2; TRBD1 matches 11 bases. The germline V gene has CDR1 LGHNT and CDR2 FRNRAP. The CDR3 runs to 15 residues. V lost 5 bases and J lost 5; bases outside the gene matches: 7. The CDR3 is CASGPGQGVTYGYTF. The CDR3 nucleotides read TGTGCTAGTGGTCCGGGACAGGGGGTCACGTATGGCTACACCTTC.